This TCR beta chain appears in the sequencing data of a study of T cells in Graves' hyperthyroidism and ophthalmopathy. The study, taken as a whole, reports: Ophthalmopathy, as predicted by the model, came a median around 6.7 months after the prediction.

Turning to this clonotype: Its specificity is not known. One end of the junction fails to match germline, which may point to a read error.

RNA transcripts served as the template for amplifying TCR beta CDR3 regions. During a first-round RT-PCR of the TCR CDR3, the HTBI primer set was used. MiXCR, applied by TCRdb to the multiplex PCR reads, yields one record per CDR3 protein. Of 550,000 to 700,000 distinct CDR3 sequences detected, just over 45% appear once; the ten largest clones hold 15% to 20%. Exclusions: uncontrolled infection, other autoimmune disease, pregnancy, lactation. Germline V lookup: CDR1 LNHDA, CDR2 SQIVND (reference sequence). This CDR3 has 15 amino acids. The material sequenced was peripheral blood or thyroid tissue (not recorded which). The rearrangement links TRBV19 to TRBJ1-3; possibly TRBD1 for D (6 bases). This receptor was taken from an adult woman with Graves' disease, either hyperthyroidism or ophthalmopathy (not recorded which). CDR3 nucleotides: TGTGCCAGTACGCACCGGGGGGCGGCCGGAAACACCCTATATTTT. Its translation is CASTHRGAAGNTLYF.